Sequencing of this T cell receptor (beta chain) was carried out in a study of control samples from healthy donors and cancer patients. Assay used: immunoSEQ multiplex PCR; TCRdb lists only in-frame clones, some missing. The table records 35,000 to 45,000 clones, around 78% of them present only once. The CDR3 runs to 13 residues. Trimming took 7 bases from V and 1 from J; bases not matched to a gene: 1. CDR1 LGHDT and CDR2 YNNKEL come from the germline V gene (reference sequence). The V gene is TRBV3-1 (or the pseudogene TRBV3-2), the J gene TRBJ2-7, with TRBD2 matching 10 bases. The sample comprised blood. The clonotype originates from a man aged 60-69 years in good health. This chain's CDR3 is CASNSGGSYEQYF. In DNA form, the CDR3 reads TGTGCCAGCAATAGCGGGGGGTCCTACGAGCAGTACTTC.